This passage covers 9 T cell receptor beta chains from one sample sequenced in a study of CD8+ T cells in alopecia areata. RNA extraction and reverse transcription yielded cDNA as sequencing template. This table comes from immunoSEQ multiplex PCR, and its TCRdb copy is limited to in-frame clones, with some not included. The table lists more than 95,000 clones, 41% of them singletons, with 1% to 1.5% in the top ten. The specimen sequenced was CD4+ T cells sorted from blood. These receptors were taken from a human donor with alopecia areata.

The rearrangement uses TRBV28 and TRBJ1-4; 8 bases line up with TRBD1. V lost 5 bases, J lost 5 bases, and 7 bases stayed unmatched. The germline V gene has CDR1 MDHEN and CDR2 SYDVKM. There are 15 residues in the CDR3. The CDR3 sequence is CASSPGGQQNEKLFF. DNA of the CDR3: TGTGCCAGCAGTCCAGGGGGCCAGCAAAATGAAAAACTGTTTTTT.

The CDR3 sequence is CASSKSGRNYGYTF. CDR3 DNA sequence: TGTGCCAGCAGTAAGAGCGGGAGGAACTATGGCTACACCTTC. The chain links TRBV7-8 to TRBJ1-2; D remains ambiguous. The CDR3 is 14 amino acids. CDR1 is SGHVS and CDR2 is FQNEAQ in the germline V gene. V shed 6 bases and J shed 2 bases, with 13 bases lying between them.

This clone was detected only a few times. The J gene is TRBJ2-1, the V gene TRBV29-1, with D possibly TRBD1 on 6 matching bases. Trimming pared 6 bases from V and 6 bases from J, leaving 24 bases between. CDR3 length: 16 amino acids. The germline CDR1 and CDR2 sequences are SQVTM and ANQGSEA. Here the CDR3 DNA reads TGCAGCGTCGCCCGTGGTACAGGGTCAACCGGCAATGAGCAGTTCTTC. Protein: CSVARGTGSTGNEQFF.

V usage is TRBV30 and J usage is TRBJ2-7, with D tentatively TRBD2 (5 bases). The V and J ends lost 5 bases and 6 bases respectively, with 20 bases between them. This CDR3 has 14 amino acids. Germline CDR1 is GTSNPN and CDR2 is SVGIG (reference sequence). The CDR3 coding sequence is TGTGCCTGGTCCAGGACTGGGTGGGGTGGCGAGCAGTACTTC. Protein sequence: CAWSRTGWGGEQYF. Variable domain in full (rest from reference TRBV30 and TRBJ2-7): SQTIHQWPATLVQPVGSPLSLECTVEGTSNPNLYWYRQAAGRGLQLLFYSVGIGQISSEVPQNLSASRPQDRQFILSSKKLLLSDSGFYLCAWSRTGWGGEQYFGPGTRLTVT.

J is TRBJ1-1 and V is TRBV10-3; D remains unclear. Germline-derived CDR1 and CDR2 are ENHRY and SYGVKD. The CDR3 spans 11 residues. V gave up 6 bases and J gave up 1 base, with 3 bases separating them. The CDR3 nucleotides are TGTGCCATCAGCAGGAACACTGAAGCTTTCTTT. Its protein is CAISRNTEAFF.

This clone was seen only a few times. The gene calls are TRBV2 and TRBJ2-3; no reliable D call. With 6 bases removed from V and 5 bases from J, the gap between germline ends came to 6 bases. From germline, CDR1 is SNHLY and CDR2 FYNNEI. This CDR3 region has 11 residues. The DNA for the CDR3 is TGTGCCAGCAGGGGTGGAGATACGCAGTATTTT. This gives the protein CASRGGDTQYF.

The chain carries TRBV29-1 and TRBJ2-5; no clear D. In germline, CDR1 is SQVTM, CDR2 ANQGSEA. This CDR3 comprises 13 residues. Trimming left V 5 bases short and J 1 base short, with 11 bases between. The chain's CDR3 is CSVLFRAQETQYF. The CDR3 nucleotides are TGCAGCGTTCTATTTCGTGCCCAAGAGACCCAGTACTTC.

This sequence joins TRBV5-1 and TRBJ2-7, with D perhaps matching TRBD1 (6 bases). Germline assignment: CDR1 SGHRS and CDR2 YFSETQ. Trimming shortened V by 0 bases and J by 4 bases, and 8 bases separated the two germline ends. The CDR3 is 13 residues long. The CDR3 loop is CASSLGQVYEQYF. CDR3 sequence (DNA): TGCGCCAGCAGCTTGGGACAGGTTTACGAGCAGTACTTC.

The J gene is TRBJ1-2, the V gene TRBV28; 8 bases are a match to TRBD1. Losses at the gene ends were 6 bases for V and 4 bases for J; bases not matched to a gene: 13. The CDR3 is 16 amino acids. CDR1 is MDHEN and CDR2 is SYDVKM in the germline V gene. The CDR3, as DNA: TGTGCCAGCAGCCCCGGGGGGACAGGAGGGGGCTATGGCTACACCTTC. It translates to CASSPGGTGGGYGYTF.